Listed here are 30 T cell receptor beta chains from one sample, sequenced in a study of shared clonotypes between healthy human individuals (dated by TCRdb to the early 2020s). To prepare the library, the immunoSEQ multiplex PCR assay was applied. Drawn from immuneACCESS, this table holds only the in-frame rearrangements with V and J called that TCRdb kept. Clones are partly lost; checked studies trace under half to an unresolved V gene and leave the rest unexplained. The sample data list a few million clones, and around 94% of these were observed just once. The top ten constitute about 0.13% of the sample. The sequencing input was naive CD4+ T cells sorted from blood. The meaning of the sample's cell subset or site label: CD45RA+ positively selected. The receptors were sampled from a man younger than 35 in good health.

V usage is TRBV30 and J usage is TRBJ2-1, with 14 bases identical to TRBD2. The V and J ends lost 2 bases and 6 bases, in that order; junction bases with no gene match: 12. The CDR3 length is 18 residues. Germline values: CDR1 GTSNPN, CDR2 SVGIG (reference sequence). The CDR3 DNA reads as TGTGCCTGGAGTAGAGAAAGGACTAGCGGGAGGAGCGGCAATGAGCAGTTCTTC. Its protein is CAWSRERTSGRSGNEQFF.

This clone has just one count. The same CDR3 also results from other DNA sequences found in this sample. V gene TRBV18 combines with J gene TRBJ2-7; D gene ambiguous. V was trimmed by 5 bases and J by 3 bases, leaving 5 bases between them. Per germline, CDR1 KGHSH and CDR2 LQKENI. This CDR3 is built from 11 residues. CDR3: CASSRDYEQYF. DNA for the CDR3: TGTGCCAGCTCAAGGGACTACGAGCAGTACTTC.

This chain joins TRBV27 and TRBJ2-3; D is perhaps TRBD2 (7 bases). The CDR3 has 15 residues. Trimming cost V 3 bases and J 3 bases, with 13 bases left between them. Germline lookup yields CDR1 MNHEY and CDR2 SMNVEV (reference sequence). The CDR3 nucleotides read TGTGCCAGCAGTTTGGGGGGGGGCTTAACAGATACGCAGTATTTT. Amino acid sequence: CASSLGGGLTDTQYF.

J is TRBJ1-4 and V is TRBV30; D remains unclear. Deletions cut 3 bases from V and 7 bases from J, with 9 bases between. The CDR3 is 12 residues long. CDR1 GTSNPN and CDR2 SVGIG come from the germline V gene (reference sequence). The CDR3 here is CAWSAMGEKLFF. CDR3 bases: TGTGCCTGGAGCGCGATGGGTGAAAAACTGTTTTTT.

CDR3 sequence reads: CAISSSAGRSTDTQYF. The CDR3 bases are TGTGCCATCAGTTCCTCGGCGGGGAGGAGCACAGATACGCAGTATTTT. The chain links TRBV10-3 to TRBJ2-3, with D tentatively TRBD2 (6 bases). The V end lost 5 bases, the J end lost 0 bases, and 15 bases lay between the germline ends. This CDR3 spans 16 amino acids. The V gene's germline CDR1 is ENHRY and CDR2 SYGVKD.

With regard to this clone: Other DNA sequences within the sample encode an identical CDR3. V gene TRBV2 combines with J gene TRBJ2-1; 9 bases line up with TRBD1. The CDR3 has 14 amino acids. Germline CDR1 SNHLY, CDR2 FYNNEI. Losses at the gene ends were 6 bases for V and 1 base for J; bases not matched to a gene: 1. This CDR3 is CASRDRGSYNEQFF. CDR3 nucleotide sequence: TGTGCCAGCAGGGACAGGGGTTCCTACAATGAGCAGTTCTTC. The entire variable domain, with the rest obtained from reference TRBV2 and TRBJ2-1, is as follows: EPEVTQTPSHQVTQMGQEVILRCVPISNHLYFYWYRQILGQKVEFLVSFYNNEISEKSEIFDDQFSVERPDGSNFTLKIRSTKLEDSAMYFCASRDRGSYNEQFFGPGTRLTVL.

The CDR3 sequence: CASSVNRGGTDTQYF. In DNA, the CDR3 is TGTGCCAGCAGCGTAAACAGGGGGGGCACAGATACGCAGTATTTT. The rearrangement joins TRBV7-6 to TRBJ2-3, with 8 nucleotides matching TRBD1. The length of the CDR3 is 15 residues. Per the germline V gene, CDR1 is SGHVS and CDR2 is FNYEAQ. V shed 5 bases, J shed 1 base, and the junction held 5 bases outside the gene matches. Filled out from reference TRBV7-6 and TRBJ2-3, the complete variable domain reads GAGVSQSPRYKVTKRGQDVALRCDPISGHVSLYWYRQALGQGPEFLTYFNYEAQQDKSGLPNDRFSAERPEGSISTLTIQRTEQRDSAMYRCASSVNRGGTDTQYFGPGTRLTVL.

CDR3 residues: CASSESGTGGETQYF. The CDR3 DNA follows: TGCGCCAGCAGTGAGTCTGGGACAGGGGGCGAGACCCAGTACTTC. The chain employs TRBV10-1 and TRBJ2-5, with TRBD1 matching over 12 bases. Germline V gives CDR1 WNHNN, CDR2 SYGVQD (reference sequence). The CDR3 has 15 amino acids. Losses at the gene ends were 0 bases for V and 5 bases for J; bases not matched to a gene: 1.

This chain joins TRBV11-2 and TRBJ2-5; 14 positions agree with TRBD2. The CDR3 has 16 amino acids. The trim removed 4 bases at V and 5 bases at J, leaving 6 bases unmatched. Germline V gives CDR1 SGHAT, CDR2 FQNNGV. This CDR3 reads CASSSGLAGVGETQYF. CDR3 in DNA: TGTGCCAGCAGCTCGGGACTAGCGGGAGTAGGGGAGACCCAGTACTTC.

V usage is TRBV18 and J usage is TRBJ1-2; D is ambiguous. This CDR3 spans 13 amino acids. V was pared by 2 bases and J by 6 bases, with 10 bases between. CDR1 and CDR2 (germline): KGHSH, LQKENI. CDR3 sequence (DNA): TGTGCCAGCTCACCAAACCCTGGGAATGGCTACACCTTC. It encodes CASSPNPGNGYTF.

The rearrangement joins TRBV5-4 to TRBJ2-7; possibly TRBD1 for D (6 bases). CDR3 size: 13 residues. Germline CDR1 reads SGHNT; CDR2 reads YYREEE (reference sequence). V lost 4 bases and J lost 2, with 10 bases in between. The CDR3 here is CASSPGTTYEQYF. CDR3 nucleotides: TGTGCCAGCAGCCCCGGGACAACCTACGAGCAGTACTTC.

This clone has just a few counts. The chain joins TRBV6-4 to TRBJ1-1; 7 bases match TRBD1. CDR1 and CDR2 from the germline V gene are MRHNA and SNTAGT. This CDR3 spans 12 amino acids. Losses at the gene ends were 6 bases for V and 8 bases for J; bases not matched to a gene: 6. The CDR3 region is CASRVQGREAFF. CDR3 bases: TGTGCCAGCAGAGTACAGGGGCGGGAAGCTTTCTTT.

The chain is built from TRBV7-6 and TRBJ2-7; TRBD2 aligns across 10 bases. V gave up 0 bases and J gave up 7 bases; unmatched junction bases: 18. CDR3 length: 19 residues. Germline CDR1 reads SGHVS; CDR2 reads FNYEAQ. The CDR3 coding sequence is TGTGCCAGCAGCTTAGCCCCCCTTATAGTGCTAGCGGGAGCTTGGGAGCAGTACTTC. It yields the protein CASSLAPLIVLAGAWEQYF.

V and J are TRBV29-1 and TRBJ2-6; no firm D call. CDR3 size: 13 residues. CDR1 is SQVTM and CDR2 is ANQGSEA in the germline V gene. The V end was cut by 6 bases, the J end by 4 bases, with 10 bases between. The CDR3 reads CSVWETGANVLTF. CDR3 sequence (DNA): TGCAGCGTCTGGGAAACCGGGGCCAACGTCCTGACTTTC. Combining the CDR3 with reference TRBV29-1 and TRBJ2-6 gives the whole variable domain SAVISQKPSRDICQRGTSLTIQCQVDSQVTMMFWYRQQPGQSLTLIATANQGSEATYESGFVIDKFPISRPNLTFSTLTVSNMSPEDSSIYLCSVWETGANVLTFGAGSRLTVL.

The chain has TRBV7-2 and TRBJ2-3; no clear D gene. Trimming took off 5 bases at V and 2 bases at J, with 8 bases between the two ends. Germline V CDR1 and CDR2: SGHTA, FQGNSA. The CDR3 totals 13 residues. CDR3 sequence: CASSHDHTDTQYF. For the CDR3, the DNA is TGTGCCAGCAGCCATGACCACACAGATACGCAGTATTTT.

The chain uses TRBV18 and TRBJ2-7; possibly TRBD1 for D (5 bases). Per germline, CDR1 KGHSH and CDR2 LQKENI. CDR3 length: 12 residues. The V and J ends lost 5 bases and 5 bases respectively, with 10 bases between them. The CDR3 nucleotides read TGTGCCAGCTCAAGCCAGGGTGACGAGCAGTACTTC. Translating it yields CASSSQGDEQYF. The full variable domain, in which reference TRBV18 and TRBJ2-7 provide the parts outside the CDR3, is NAGVMQNPRHLVRRRGQEARLRCSPMKGHSHVYWYRQLPEEGLKFMVYLQKENIIDESGMPKERFSAEFPKEGPSILRIQQVVRGDSAAYFCASSSQGDEQYFGPGTRLTVT.

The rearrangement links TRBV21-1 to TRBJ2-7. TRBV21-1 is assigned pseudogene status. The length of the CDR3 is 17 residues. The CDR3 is CASSKVPVGTKSYEQYF. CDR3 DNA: TGTGCCAGCAGCAAAGTCCCCGTGGGTACAAAGTCCTACGAGCAGTACTTC.

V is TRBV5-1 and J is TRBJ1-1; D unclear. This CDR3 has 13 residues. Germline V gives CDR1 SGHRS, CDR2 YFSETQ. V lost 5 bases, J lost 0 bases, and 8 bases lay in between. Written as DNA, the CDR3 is TGCGCCAGCAGTCCCCTACTGAACACTGAAGCTTTCTTT. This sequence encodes CASSPLLNTEAFF.

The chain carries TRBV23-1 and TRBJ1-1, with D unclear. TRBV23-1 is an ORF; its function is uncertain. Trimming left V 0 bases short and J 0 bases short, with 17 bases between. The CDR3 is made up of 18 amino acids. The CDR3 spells CASSQSDPAGVMNTEAFF. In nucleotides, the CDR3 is TGCGCCAGCAGTCAATCGGATCCGGCAGGTGTTATGAACACTGAAGCTTTCTTT.

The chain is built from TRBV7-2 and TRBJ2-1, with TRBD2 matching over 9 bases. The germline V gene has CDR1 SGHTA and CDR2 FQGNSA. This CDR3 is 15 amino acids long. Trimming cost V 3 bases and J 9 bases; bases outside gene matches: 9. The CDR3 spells CASSFSGGPLSEQFF. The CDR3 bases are TGTGCCAGCAGCTTTAGCGGGGGTCCGCTGAGTGAGCAGTTCTTC.

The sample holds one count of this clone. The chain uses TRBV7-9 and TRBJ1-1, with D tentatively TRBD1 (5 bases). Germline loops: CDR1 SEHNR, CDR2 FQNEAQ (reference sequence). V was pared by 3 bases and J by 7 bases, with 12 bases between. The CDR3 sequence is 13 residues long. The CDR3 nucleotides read TGTGCCAGCAGCTTGGGACGAGGCTTTGAAGCTTTCTTT. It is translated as CASSLGRGFEAFF.

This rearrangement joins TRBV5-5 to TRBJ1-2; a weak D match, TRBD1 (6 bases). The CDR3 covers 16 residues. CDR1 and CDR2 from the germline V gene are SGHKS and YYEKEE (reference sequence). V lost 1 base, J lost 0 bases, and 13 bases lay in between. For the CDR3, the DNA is TGTGCCAGCAGCTTGTCGGTAAACAGGGCTAACTATGGCTACACCTTC. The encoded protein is CASSLSVNRANYGYTF.

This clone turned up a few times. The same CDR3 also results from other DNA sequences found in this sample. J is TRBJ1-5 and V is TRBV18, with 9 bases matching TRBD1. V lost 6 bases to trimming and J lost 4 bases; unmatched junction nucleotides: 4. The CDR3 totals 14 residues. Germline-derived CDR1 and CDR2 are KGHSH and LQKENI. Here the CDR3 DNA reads TGTGCCAGCTCCCCCGGGACAGGGAATCAGCCCCAGCATTTT. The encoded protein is CASSPGTGNQPQHF.

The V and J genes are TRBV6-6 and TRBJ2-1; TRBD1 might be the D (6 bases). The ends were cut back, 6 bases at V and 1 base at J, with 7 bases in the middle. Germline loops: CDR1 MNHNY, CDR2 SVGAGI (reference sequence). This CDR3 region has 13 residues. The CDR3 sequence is CASRRGSYNEQFF. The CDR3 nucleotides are TGTGCCAGCAGGAGGGGGTCCTACAATGAGCAGTTCTTC.

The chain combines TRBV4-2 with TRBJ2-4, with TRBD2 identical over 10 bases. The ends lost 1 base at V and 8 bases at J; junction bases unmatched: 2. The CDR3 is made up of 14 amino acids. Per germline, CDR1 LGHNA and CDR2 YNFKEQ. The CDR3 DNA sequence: TGTGCCAGCAGCCAAGGGCTAGCGGGGGACATTCAGTACTTC. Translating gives CASSQGLAGDIQYF.

The CDR3 bases are TGTGCCAGCAGTGAAGACGGCTATTCACCCCTCCACTTT. It yields the protein CASSEDGYSPLHF. The chain employs TRBV2 and TRBJ1-6; the D is unclear. This CDR3 spans 13 amino acids. The germline gives CDR1 SNHLY, CDR2 FYNNEI. V lost 1 base and J 8 bases, leaving 6 bases between the germline ends.

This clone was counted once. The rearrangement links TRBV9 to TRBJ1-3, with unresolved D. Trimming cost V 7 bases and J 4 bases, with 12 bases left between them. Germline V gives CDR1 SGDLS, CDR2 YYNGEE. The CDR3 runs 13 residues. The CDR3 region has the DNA TGTGCCAGCTCCGAAGGTGAGGGAAACACCATATATTTT. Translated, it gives CASSEGEGNTIYF.

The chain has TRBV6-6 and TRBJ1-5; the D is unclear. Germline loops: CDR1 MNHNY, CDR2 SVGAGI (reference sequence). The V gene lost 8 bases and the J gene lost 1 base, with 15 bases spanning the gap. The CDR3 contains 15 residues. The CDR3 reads CASGKTIDSNQPQHF. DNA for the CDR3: TGTGCCAGCGGAAAGACTATAGACAGCAATCAGCCCCAGCATTTT.

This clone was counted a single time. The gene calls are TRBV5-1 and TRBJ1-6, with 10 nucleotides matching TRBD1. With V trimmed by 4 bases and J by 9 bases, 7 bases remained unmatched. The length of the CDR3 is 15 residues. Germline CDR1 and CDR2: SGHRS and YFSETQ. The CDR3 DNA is TGCGCCAGCAGCATAGGGACAGGGGATGGTTCACCCCTCCACTTT. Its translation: CASSIGTGDGSPLHF.

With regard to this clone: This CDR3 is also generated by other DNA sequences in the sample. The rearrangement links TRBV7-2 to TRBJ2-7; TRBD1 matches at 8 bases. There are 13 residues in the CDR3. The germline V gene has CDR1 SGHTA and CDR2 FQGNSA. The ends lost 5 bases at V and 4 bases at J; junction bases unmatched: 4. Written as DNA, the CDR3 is TGTGCCAGCAGCCCAGACAGGGGATACGAGCAGTACTTC. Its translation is CASSPDRGYEQYF.